This is a list of T cell receptor beta chains from one sample in a study of Graves' ophthalmopathy and Graves' hyperthyroidism. TCRdb ran MiXCR on the multiplex PCR reads and lists one entry per CDR3 protein. The sample lists about 1.2 million distinct CDR3 sequences; about two fifths were seen once. Sequencing was carried out using peripheral blood or thyroid tissue (not recorded which). The origin of the receptors is an adult man with Graves' hyperthyroidism. Each CDR3 is given with its conserved first and last residue. D genes are given only for firm matches. Some rows have no size entry. The others give once, few or many, or a class for an expanded clone.

V gene: TRBV2; CDR3 length: 15; clone size: .; J gene: TRBJ1-5; D gene: TRBD1; CDR3 DNA: TGTGCCAGCAGTGGACAGGGGGAAGGCAATCAGCCCCAGCATTTT; CDR3 protein: CASSGQGEGNQPQHF
V gene: TRBV7-2; CDR3 length: 17; clone size: .; J gene: TRBJ2-2; D gene: TRBD1; CDR3 DNA: TGTGCCAGCAGCGTCCACGGGACAGGGATGATTCTACGGGAGCTGTTTTTT; CDR3 protein: CASSVHGTGMILRELFF
V gene: TRBV29-1; CDR3 length: 15; clone size: .; J gene: TRBJ2-5; D gene: .; CDR3 DNA: TGCAGCGTTGAGGACCCGGAGCGGTCACAAGAGACCCAGTACTTC; CDR3 protein: CSVEDPERSQETQYF
V gene: TRBV14; CDR3 length: 13; clone size: many; J gene: TRBJ1-1; D gene: .; CDR3 DNA: TGTGCCAGCAGCAATACCTGGGACACTGAAGCTTTCTTT; CDR3 protein: CASSNTWDTEAFF
V gene: TRBV20-1; CDR3 length: 16; clone size: .; J gene: TRBJ1-2; D gene: .; CDR3 DNA: TGCAGTGCTAGTGGACCCCCGGGGCAGACCTTCTATGGCTACACCTTC; CDR3 protein: CSASGPPGQTFYGYTF
V gene: TRBV29-1; CDR3 length: 14; clone size: many; J gene: TRBJ2-6; D gene: .; CDR3 DNA: TGCAGCGTTGGACTTAAGGCTGGGGCCAACGTCCTGACTTTC; CDR3 protein: CSVGLKAGANVLTF
V gene: TRBV20-1; CDR3 length: 14; clone size: .; J gene: TRBJ1-4; D gene: .; CDR3 DNA: TGCAGTGCTAGGGGGCGGGTGGATCATGAAAAACTGTTTTTT; CDR3 protein: CSARGRVDHEKLFF
V gene: TRBV5-5; CDR3 length: 16; clone size: many; J gene: TRBJ1-4; D gene: .; CDR3 DNA: TGTGCCAGCAGCCAACGACAGGCTGGGGTTAGTGAAAAACTGTTTTTT; CDR3 protein: CASSQRQAGVSEKLFF
V gene: TRBV20-1; CDR3 length: 13; clone size: few; J gene: TRBJ1-2; D gene: .; CDR3 DNA: TGCAGTGCCCCACCTCGGACTTCGAGCGGCTACACCTTC; CDR3 protein: CSAPPRTSSGYTF
V gene: TRBV27; CDR3 length: 15; clone size: .; J gene: TRBJ1-2; D gene: TRBD1; CDR3 DNA: TGTGCCAGCAGTTTTGGGGACAGCAAGAACTATGGCTACACCTTC; CDR3 protein: CASSFGDSKNYGYTF
V gene: TRBV10-3; CDR3 length: 16; clone size: many; J gene: TRBJ1-1; D gene: .; CDR3 DNA: TGTGCCATCAGTGAGAGGGCTAGGATAGAGAACACTGAAGCTTTCTTT; CDR3 protein: CAISERARIENTEAFF
V gene: TRBV28; CDR3 length: 15; clone size: few; J gene: TRBJ1-5; D gene: TRBD1; CDR3 DNA: TGTGCCAGCAGTTCATTCGGGGACAGGGTTCAGCCCCAGCATTTT; CDR3 protein: CASSSFGDRVQPQHF
V gene: TRBV2; CDR3 length: 14; clone size: many; J gene: TRBJ1-2; D gene: .; CDR3 DNA: TGTGCCAGCAGTGAAGCGCACAGGGCTTGGGGCTACACCTTC; CDR3 protein: CASSEAHRAWGYTF
V gene: TRBV29-1; CDR3 length: 12; clone size: many; J gene: TRBJ2-7; D gene: .; CDR3 DNA: TGCAGCGTCCTCTTGGCCTCCTACGAGCAGTACTTC; CDR3 protein: CSVLLASYEQYF
V gene: TRBV11-2; CDR3 length: 13; clone size: many; J gene: TRBJ1-1; D gene: .; CDR3 DNA: TGTGCCAGCAGCTTAGCGGGGGTAGGGGAAGCTTTCTTT; CDR3 protein: CASSLAGVGEAFF
V gene: TRBV7-2; CDR3 length: 15; clone size: many; J gene: TRBJ2-7; D gene: .; CDR3 DNA: TGTGCCAGCAGCCAGATTGCCCTCCGGGGCTACGAGCAGTACTTC; CDR3 protein: CASSQIALRGYEQYF
V gene: TRBV25-1; CDR3 length: 13; clone size: many; J gene: TRBJ2-7; D gene: .; CDR3 DNA: TGTGCCAGCAGTGAATATGGTCGCAGCGAGCAGTACTTC; CDR3 protein: CASSEYGRSEQYF
V gene: TRBV9; CDR3 length: 12; clone size: many; J gene: TRBJ1-1; D gene: .; CDR3 DNA: TGTGCCAGCGCAAGGGGAGACACTGAAGCTTTCTTT; CDR3 protein: CASARGDTEAFF
V gene: TRBV10-2; CDR3 length: 15; clone size: few; J gene: TRBJ2-6; D gene: TRBD1; CDR3 DNA: TGCGCCAGCACCCTAACAGGGGTTGGGGCCAACGTCCTGACTTTC; CDR3 protein: CASTLTGVGANVLTF
V gene: TRBV11-2; CDR3 length: 16; clone size: once; J gene: TRBJ2-3; D gene: .; CDR3 DNA: TGTGCCAGCAGCTTAGTAGAGCACAGAATGTTCGGTACGCAGTATTTT; CDR3 protein: CASSLVEHRMFGTQYF
V gene: TRBV7-2; CDR3 length: 14; clone size: .; J gene: TRBJ1-4; D gene: TRBD1; CDR3 DNA: TGTGCCAGCAGCCACAGGGGGCTGGGGGAAAAACTGTTTTTT; CDR3 protein: CASSHRGLGEKLFF
V gene: TRBV6-1; CDR3 length: 17; clone size: few; J gene: TRBJ2-5; D gene: .; CDR3 DNA: TGTGCCGGGGCAGCCCTTTCAGGCGCCCTGTACCAAGAGACCCAGTACTTC; CDR3 protein: CAGAALSGALYQETQYF
V gene: TRBV19; CDR3 length: 16; clone size: few; J gene: TRBJ1-5; D gene: .; CDR3 DNA: TGTGCCAGTAGTTATGGGGGGCCGAGAAGCAATCAGCCCCAGCATTTT; CDR3 protein: CASSYGGPRSNQPQHF
V gene: TRBV20-1; CDR3 length: 13; clone size: few; J gene: TRBJ2-7; D gene: .; CDR3 DNA: TGCAGTGCTAGGGACGGCTTCGGGGACGAGCAGTACTTC; CDR3 protein: CSARDGFGDEQYF
V gene: TRBV9; CDR3 length: 13; clone size: many; J gene: TRBJ2-5; D gene: .; CDR3 DNA: TGTGCCAGCAGCGTCGGAAGTAAAGAGACCCAGTACTTC; CDR3 protein: CASSVGSKETQYF
V gene: TRBV7-2; CDR3 length: 16; clone size: .; J gene: TRBJ2-7; D gene: TRBD2; CDR3 DNA: TGCGCCAGCAGGGAGGGGAAGAGCGGAGACTCCTACGAGCAGTACTTC; CDR3 protein: CASREGKSGDSYEQYF
V gene: TRBV25-1; CDR3 length: 11; clone size: .; J gene: TRBJ1-6; D gene: .; CDR3 DNA: TGTGCCAGCAGCCTAGTACCACCCCTCCAGTTT; CDR3 protein: CASSLVPPLQF
V gene: TRBV6-5; CDR3 length: 13; clone size: many; J gene: TRBJ2-6; D gene: .; CDR3 DNA: TGTGCCACTGTGAGGTCCGGGGCCAACGTCCTGACTTTC; CDR3 protein: CATVRSGANVLTF
V gene: TRBV7-2; CDR3 length: 13; clone size: .; J gene: TRBJ1-2; D gene: .; CDR3 DNA: TGTGCCAGCAGTTTACACCGGGGCATAGGCTACACCTTC; CDR3 protein: CASSLHRGIGYTF
V gene: TRBV10-3; CDR3 length: 15; clone size: .; J gene: TRBJ2-5; D gene: .; CDR3 DNA: TGTGCCAGCAGTTCCGAACGGACAGTTCGGAAGACCCAGTACTTC; CDR3 protein: CASSSERTVRKTQYF
V gene: TRBV29-1; CDR3 length: 12; clone size: .; J gene: TRBJ1-2; D gene: .; CDR3 DNA: TGCAGCGTTGGGGGGGGGGCCGGAGGCTACACCTTC; CDR3 protein: CSVGGGAGGYTF
V gene: TRBV29-1; CDR3 length: 15; clone size: many; J gene: TRBJ2-5; D gene: TRBD1; CDR3 DNA: TGCAGCGTCCCCTGGGGGGACAGGGGGCAAGAGACCCAGTACTTC; CDR3 protein: CSVPWGDRGQETQYF
V gene: TRBV2; CDR3 length: 14; clone size: many; J gene: TRBJ1-1; D gene: .; CDR3 DNA: TGTGCCAGCAGTGAGGGACGGCTAGGGACTGAAGCTTTCTTT; CDR3 protein: CASSEGRLGTEAFF
V gene: TRBV20-1; CDR3 length: 14; clone size: once; J gene: TRBJ1-4; D gene: TRBD1; CDR3 DNA: TGCAGTGCTGCATCCGGAACAGGGGGCGAAAAACTGTTTTTT; CDR3 protein: CSAASGTGGEKLFF
V gene: TRBV29-1; CDR3 length: 13; clone size: .; J gene: TRBJ1-2; D gene: .; CDR3 DNA: TGCAGCGACGGCCTCGGACGGGCCCATGGCTACACCTTC; CDR3 protein: CSDGLGRAHGYTF
V gene: TRBV7-9; CDR3 length: 16; clone size: many; J gene: TRBJ1-2; D gene: TRBD1; CDR3 DNA: TGTGCCAGCAGCTTAGCGGACCGGGACAGGGGGGTACCGAGGACCTTC; CDR3 protein: CASSLADRDRGVPRTF
V gene: TRBV7-9; CDR3 length: 12; clone size: many; J gene: TRBJ1-1; D gene: .; CDR3 DNA: TGTGCCAGCAGCTTAGTCCCCACTGAAGCTTTCTTT; CDR3 protein: CASSLVPTEAFF
V gene: TRBV6-5; CDR3 length: 15; clone size: few; J gene: TRBJ2-7; D gene: .; CDR3 DNA: TGTGCCAGCAGTTACACCCCGGGAGAAGCCTACGAGCAGTACTTC; CDR3 protein: CASSYTPGEAYEQYF
V gene: TRBV7-9; CDR3 length: 14; clone size: many; J gene: TRBJ1-2; D gene: .; CDR3 DNA: TGTGCCAGCAGCCCTTACCCCGGGGGCCATGGCTACACCTTC; CDR3 protein: CASSPYPGGHGYTF
V gene: TRBV27; CDR3 length: 16; clone size: .; J gene: TRBJ2-7; D gene: .; CDR3 DNA: TGTGCCAGCAGTTTATTGGGAGCAGTAACGACCTACGAGCAGTACTTC; CDR3 protein: CASSLLGAVTTYEQYF
V gene: TRBV29-1; CDR3 length: 18; clone size: .; J gene: TRBJ2-5; D gene: TRBD2; CDR3 DNA: TGCAGCGTTGAAGATCTGGGGCTAGCGGGACGGATTAGGGAGACCCAGTACTTC; CDR3 protein: CSVEDLGLAGRIRETQYF
V gene: TRBV9; CDR3 length: 17; clone size: .; J gene: TRBJ1-4; D gene: TRBD1; CDR3 DNA: TGTGCCAGCAGCGTAGGTCGTACAGGGGGCCTTAATGAAAAACTGTTTTTT; CDR3 protein: CASSVGRTGGLNEKLFF
V gene: TRBV7-9; CDR3 length: 13; clone size: .; J gene: TRBJ1-1; D gene: .; CDR3 DNA: TGTGCCAGCACCGATGGGAGGTACACTGAAGCTTTCTTT; CDR3 protein: CASTDGRYTEAFF
V gene: TRBV7-8; CDR3 length: 16; clone size: many; J gene: TRBJ2-2; D gene: TRBD1; CDR3 DNA: TGTGCCAGCAGCGCAAGGACAGGGATGATTCTACGGGAGCTGTTTTTT; CDR3 protein: CASSARTGMILRELFF
V gene: TRBV28; CDR3 length: 14; clone size: many; J gene: TRBJ1-2; D gene: TRBD1; CDR3 DNA: TGTGCCAGCAGTTTCCCCGACAGGGTTAATGGCTACACCTTC; CDR3 protein: CASSFPDRVNGYTF
V gene: TRBV10-3; CDR3 length: 14; clone size: .; J gene: TRBJ1-3; D gene: .; CDR3 DNA: TGTGCCAGCAGTGAGGGTGAAGTTGGAAACACCATATATTTT; CDR3 protein: CASSEGEVGNTIYF
V gene: TRBV5-6; CDR3 length: 14; clone size: .; J gene: TRBJ1-1; D gene: TRBD1; CDR3 DNA: TGTGCCAGCAGCCCGACAGGGGATGGTGCTGAAGCTTTCTTT; CDR3 protein: CASSPTGDGAEAFF
V gene: TRBV9; CDR3 length: 13; clone size: many; J gene: TRBJ2-2; D gene: .; CDR3 DNA: TGTGCCAGCAGCGTTAGCAGCACCGGGGAGCTGTTTTTT; CDR3 protein: CASSVSSTGELFF
V gene: TRBV20-1; CDR3 length: 14; clone size: many; J gene: TRBJ1-4; D gene: TRBD1; CDR3 DNA: TGCAGTGCTAGAGAGGGGGACAGGGATGAAAAACTGTTTTTT; CDR3 protein: CSAREGDRDEKLFF
V gene: TRBV4-3; CDR3 length: 15; clone size: .; J gene: TRBJ2-6; D gene: .; CDR3 DNA: TGCGCCAGCAGCCAAGATTGGGCAGGGGCCAACGTCCTGACTTTC; CDR3 protein: CASSQDWAGANVLTF
V gene: TRBV4-3; CDR3 length: 16; clone size: few; J gene: TRBJ1-4; D gene: .; CDR3 DNA: TGCGCCAGCAGCCAAGTGGTGGCAGCAACTAATGAAAAACTGTTTTTT; CDR3 protein: CASSQVVAATNEKLFF
V gene: TRBV7-9; CDR3 length: 16; clone size: few; J gene: TRBJ2-5; D gene: TRBD2; CDR3 DNA: TGTGCCAGCAGCTTAGCGGTGATAGCGGGAGTTGAGACCCAGTACTTC; CDR3 protein: CASSLAVIAGVETQYF
V gene: TRBV7-9; CDR3 length: 18; clone size: once; J gene: TRBJ2-7; D gene: .; CDR3 DNA: TGTGCCAGCAGCCCAATTCAACATCGCGGCAGGACCACCTACGAGCAGTACTTC; CDR3 protein: CASSPIQHRGRTTYEQYF
V gene: TRBV19; CDR3 length: 20; clone size: .; J gene: TRBJ1-5; D gene: .; CDR3 DNA: TGTGCCAGTAGTATAGTCATTGGCGAGAAAGGAGGGTCGAGCAATCAGCCCCAGCATTTT; CDR3 protein: CASSIVIGEKGGSSNQPQHF
V gene: TRBV7-8; CDR3 length: 17; clone size: many; J gene: TRBJ2-5; D gene: .; CDR3 DNA: TGTGCCAGCAGCTTAGGGGGCCCGGGGGCGATCGGAGAGACCCAGTACTTC; CDR3 protein: CASSLGGPGAIGETQYF
V gene: TRBV25-1; CDR3 length: 10; clone size: .; J gene: TRBJ1-5; D gene: .; CDR3 DNA: TGTGCCAGCAGTGAACAGACCCAGCATTTT; CDR3 protein: CASSEQTQHF
V gene: TRBV4-3; CDR3 length: 16; clone size: few; J gene: TRBJ2-7; D gene: .; CDR3 DNA: TGCGCCAGCAGCCAAGATTCCGGACGGACGGGGGTCGAGCAGTACTTC; CDR3 protein: CASSQDSGRTGVEQYF
V gene: TRBV5-1; CDR3 length: 14; clone size: .; J gene: TRBJ1-2; D gene: TRBD1; CDR3 DNA: TGCGCCAGCACTCCCGGACAGGTTGCCTATGGCTACACCTTC; CDR3 protein: CASTPGQVAYGYTF
V gene: TRBV5-1; CDR3 length: 14; clone size: .; J gene: TRBJ1-6; D gene: .; CDR3 DNA: TGTGCCAGTGACAAGAGGTTGGGGAGGTCACCCCTCCACTTT; CDR3 protein: CASDKRLGRSPLHF